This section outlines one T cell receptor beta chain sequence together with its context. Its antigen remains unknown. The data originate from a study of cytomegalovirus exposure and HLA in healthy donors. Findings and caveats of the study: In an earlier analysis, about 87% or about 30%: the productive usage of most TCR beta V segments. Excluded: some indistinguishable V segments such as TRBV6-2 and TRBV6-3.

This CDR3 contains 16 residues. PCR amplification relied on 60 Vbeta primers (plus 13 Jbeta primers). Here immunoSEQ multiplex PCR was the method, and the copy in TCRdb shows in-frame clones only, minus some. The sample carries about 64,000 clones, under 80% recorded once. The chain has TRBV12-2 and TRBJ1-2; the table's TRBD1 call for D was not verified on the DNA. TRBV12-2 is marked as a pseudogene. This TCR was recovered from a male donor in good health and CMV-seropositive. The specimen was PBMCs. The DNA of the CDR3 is TGTGCAAGTCGCTTGAACAGGGGGAACTCTAACTATGGCTACACCTTC. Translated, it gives CASRLNRGNSNYGYTF.